The 13 T cell receptor beta chains in this list originate from one sample, sequenced in a study of human T cells and chemical hapten exposure. TCRdb re-called the RACE reads through MiXCR, storing one row per CDR3 protein. The sample lists some 120,000 distinct CDR3 sequences, roughly an eighth seen once, with approximately 1.4% in the top ten. The time point is: patch test 1, 2 weeks after DPC sensitization. Treatment noted: therapeutic diphenylcyclopropenone sensitization with weekly scalp DPC. The sample consisted of whole blood, taken in connection with sensitization to the hapten diphenylcyclopropenone (DPC). The receptor set was obtained from a woman aged 50 to 60 with alopecia areata. Some clones in this sample may be carry-over from other donors' samples.

Many counts were recorded for this clonotype. The chain uses TRBV5-8 and TRBJ2-7; 9 bases map to TRBD1. Germline CDR1 reads SGHTS; CDR2 reads YDEGEE. The length of the CDR3 is 13 residues. V shed 3 bases and J 2 bases; nucleotides not matched to a gene: 0. CDR3 bases: TGTGCCAGCAGCTGGGACAGGGCCTACGAGCAGTACTTC. It encodes CASSWDRAYEQYF.

Ten or more counts support this clonotype. This rearrangement joins TRBV10-1 to TRBJ2-2; possibly TRBD1 or TRBD2 for D (5 bases each). The germline CDR1 and CDR2 sequences are WNHNN and SYGVQD (reference sequence). V dropped 8 bases and J dropped 7 bases, with 17 bases sitting between them. The CDR3 totals 14 residues. This CDR3 is CASGTPSLGGELFF. The DNA for the CDR3 is TGCGCCAGCGGGACCCCATCCCTTGGCGGGGAGCTGTTTTTT.

This sequence joins TRBV2 and TRBJ1-5, with D hard to call. Germline values: CDR1 SNHLY, CDR2 FYNNEI. Trimming stripped 5 bases from V and 6 bases from J, with 17 bases between. The CDR3 covers 15 residues. This chain's CDR3 is CASSLGRGIGQPQHF. The CDR3 DNA reads as TGTGCCAGCAGTCTAGGGCGGGGTATCGGTCAGCCCCAGCATTTT.

There are a few counts of this clonotype. V usage is TRBV27 and J usage is TRBJ1-5; D is ambiguous. Trimming left V 3 bases short and J 4 bases short, with 13 bases between. This CDR3 contains 15 residues. CDR1 and CDR2 (germline): MNHEY, SMNVEV (reference sequence). CDR3 sequence: CASSLDNRLNQPQHF. In DNA, the CDR3 is TGTGCCAGCAGTTTGGATAACAGACTAAATCAGCCCCAGCATTTT.

This clonotype has at least ten counts. The chain couples TRBV27 to TRBJ1-1; a possible D gene is TRBD1 (6 bases). CDR3 length: 17 residues. The germline V gene encodes CDR1 MNHEY and CDR2 SMNVEV (reference sequence). V shed 8 bases and J shed 3 bases, with 25 bases lying between them. CDR3 nucleotides: TGTGCCAGCTGGCCGTTACGGGGGGGCTCGAGGCACACTGAAGCTTTCTTT. Amino acids: CASWPLRGGSRHTEAFF.

This clonotype came up many times. The chain is built from TRBV11-2 and TRBJ2-5; D perhaps matches TRBD1 (6 bases). The CDR3 is 15 residues long. Germline V gives CDR1 SGHAT, CDR2 FQNNGV. Trimming left V 5 bases short and J 2 bases short, with 15 bases between. The CDR3 protein is CASSNSRGYQETQYF. The CDR3 DNA follows: TGTGCCAGCAGCAACAGCAGGGGTTATCAAGAGACCCAGTACTTC.

This clonotype was counted many times. This chain connects TRBV10-3 to TRBJ2-7; maybe TRBD2 (6 bases). Germline assignment: CDR1 ENHRY and CDR2 SYGVKD. Trimming pared 6 bases from V and 3 bases from J, leaving 9 bases between. This CDR3 has 12 amino acids. CDR3 nucleotides: TGTGCCATCAGCAAGACTAGCTACGAGCAGTACTTC. Its protein is CAISKTSYEQYF.

V is TRBV6-1 and J is TRBJ2-4; tentatively, D is TRBD1 (6 bases). The CDR3 is 12 residues long. Germline CDR1 and CDR2: MNHNS and SASEGT. V lost 5 bases and J 12 bases, leaving 14 bases between the germline ends. CDR3 protein: CASSWGQPNQYF. CDR3 sequence (DNA): TGTGCCAGCAGTTGGGGACAACCCAATCAGTACTTC.

On this clonotype itself: No conserved phenylalanine or tryptophan is present at the end of the CDR3, so a read error is the likely explanation. The CDR3: CAISESASGTDTQYI. CDR3 sequence (DNA): TGTGCCATCAGTGAGTCGGCTAGCGGGACGGATACGCAGTATATT. V and J are TRBV10-3 and TRBJ2-3; 9 bases line up with TRBD2. Germline assignment: CDR1 ENHRY and CDR2 SYGVKD. The CDR3 runs 15 residues. Germline trimming cut 0 bases from V and 6 bases from J; bases unmatched to any gene: 4.

This clonotype was detected ten times or more. The CDR3 region has the DNA TGCGCCAGCACCGGGGGGGCGGGGAGCACAGATACGCAGTATTTT. Protein: CASTGGAGSTDTQYF. The chain joins TRBV10-2 to TRBJ2-3, with 8 bases fitting TRBD2. Germline V CDR1 and CDR2: WSHSY, SAAADI. CDR3 length equals 15 residues. V was pared by 7 bases and J by 0 bases, with 6 bases of the junction left unmatched.

This clonotype was seen at least ten times. This rearrangement joins TRBV6-5 to TRBJ2-1; a weak D match, TRBD1 (5 bases). The CDR3 contains 14 residues. With 2 bases removed from V and 6 bases from J, the gap between germline ends came to 11 bases. The germline gives CDR1 MNHEY, CDR2 SVGAGI. The CDR3: CASSYGERGNEQFF. The CDR3 DNA reads as TGTGCCAGCAGTTACGGGGAAAGGGGCAATGAGCAGTTCTTC.

At least ten counts were recorded for this clonotype. The chain couples TRBV6-6 to TRBJ1-1, with D unresolved. The V end was cut by 4 bases, the J end by 1 base, with 7 bases between. The germline CDR1 and CDR2 sequences are MNHNY and SVGAGI (reference sequence). The CDR3 extends over 13 amino acids. CDR3 nucleotides: TGTGCCAGCAGTTTTAGCGAGAACACTGAAGCTTTCTTT. Its translation is CASSFSENTEAFF.

This chain connects TRBV7-2 to TRBJ2-1; TRBD2 aligns across 8 bases. Trimming removed 4 bases from V and 6 bases from J; junction bases left unmatched: 11. Germline V lookup: CDR1 SGHTA, CDR2 FQGNSA. This CDR3 comprises 16 residues. The chain's CDR3 is CASSSGLAGLINEQFF. CDR3 DNA sequence: TGTGCCAGCAGCTCCGGACTAGCCGGTTTGATCAATGAGCAGTTCTTC.